Following are 13 T cell receptor beta chains from one sample sequenced in a study of T cells after posttransplantation cyclophosphamide. Clones were sequenced by immunoSEQ multiplex PCR, and TCRdb holds only the in-frame ones, with some missing. The repertoire holds 3,500 to 4,000 clones, with roughly 62% as singletons. Material: memory CD8+ T cells sorted from blood. Receptor source: a man aged 45-65 years.

This clone has more than one count but fewer than ten. The chain combines TRBV30 with TRBJ1-1; tentative D call: TRBD1 (6 bases). Trimming shortened V by 5 bases and J by 0 bases, and 10 bases separated the two germline ends. Germline loops: CDR1 GTSNPN, CDR2 SVGIG (reference sequence). This CDR3 contains 13 residues. The CDR3 region has the DNA TGTGCCTGGGCTGGGGGCTTGAACACTGAAGCTTTCTTT. It yields the protein CAWAGGLNTEAFF.

The J gene is TRBJ2-7, the V gene TRBV29-1, with D possibly TRBD1 on 6 matching bases. CDR3 length: 13 residues. Germline V lookup: CDR1 SQVTM, CDR2 ANQGSEA. V was shortened by 6 bases and J by 3 bases, with 15 bases between the two germline ends. This CDR3 reads CSVTDSLGYEQYF. DNA for the CDR3: TGCAGCGTCACGGACAGCCTCGGCTACGAGCAGTACTTC.

By proportion, this clone is medium-sized. The chain uses TRBV28 and TRBJ1-1; TRBD1 aligns across 7 bases. CDR1 MDHEN and CDR2 SYDVKM come from the germline V gene. CDR3 length equals 14 residues. V dropped 6 bases and J dropped 4; count of bases not matched to a gene: 8. As DNA, the CDR3 is TGTGCCAGCAGAGACAGGGCGCTTGCCACTGAAGCTTTCTTT. This codes for CASRDRALATEAFF.

The gene calls are TRBV5-5 and TRBJ2-5; 7 bases match TRBD1. Unmatched junction bases numbered 1, after V lost 3 bases and J lost 2 bases. CDR1 and CDR2 from the germline V gene are SGHKS and YYEKEE (reference sequence). CDR3 length: 13 amino acids. CDR3 amino acids: CASSSGGQETQYF. CDR3 sequence (DNA): TGTGCCAGCAGCTCAGGGGGACAAGAGACCCAGTACTTC.

The chain uses TRBV6-5 and TRBJ1-2; no reliable D call. Trimming stripped 0 bases from V and 8 bases from J, with 10 bases between. The germline gives CDR1 MNHEY, CDR2 SVGAGI. The CDR3 runs to 13 residues. The CDR3 reads CASSYSIFGGYTF. For the CDR3, the DNA is TGTGCCAGCAGTTACTCGATTTTCGGGGGCTACACCTTC.

This CDR3 reads CASSLDFGELFF. The CDR3 DNA reads TGTGCCAGCAGCTTAGACTTCGGGGAGCTGTTTTTT. The chain is built from TRBV5-6 and TRBJ2-2; D is undetermined. Germline CDR1 SGHDT, CDR2 YYEEEE. This CDR3 has 12 residues. With 2 bases removed from V and 7 bases from J, the gap between germline ends came to 6 bases.

This clone turned up a few times. The CDR3 reads CASSYGIGQGATEAFF. CDR3 nucleotide sequence: TGTGCCAGCAGTTACGGTATCGGACAGGGGGCGACTGAAGCTTTCTTT. This chain uses TRBV6-5 with TRBJ1-1; the match to TRBD1 covers 11 bases. The germline V gene has CDR1 MNHEY and CDR2 SVGAGI. The V segment lost 2 bases and the J segment 5 bases; nucleotides outside the gene matches: 7. CDR3 length: 16 residues.

The V and J genes are TRBV7-9 and TRBJ2-5; D gene unclear. With the DNA end fitting TRBJ2-7 better, the J assignment may be wrong. From germline, CDR1 is SEHNR and CDR2 FQNEAQ (reference sequence). The CDR3 contains 14 residues. The CDR3 spells CASSFAAAYYEQYF. The DNA for the CDR3 is TGTGCCAGCAGCTTTGCGGCGGCCTACTACGAGCAGTACTTC.

This clone came up once. The chain combines TRBV4-1 with TRBJ2-3, with unresolved D. This CDR3 comprises 15 residues. Germline-derived CDR1 and CDR2 are MGHRA and YSYEKL. V shed 1 base and J shed 3 bases, with 11 bases lying between them. This chain's CDR3 is CASSQGVLQTDTQYF. In nucleotides, the CDR3 is TGCGCCAGCAGCCAAGGGGTTTTACAGACAGATACGCAGTATTTT.

This chain links TRBV11-1 with TRBJ2-5, with TRBD1 as a possible D gene (6 bases). Trimming removed 1 base from V and 4 bases from J, with 10 bases in between. The CDR3 consists of 14 residues. Germline lookup yields CDR1 SGHAT and CDR2 FQDESV (reference sequence). CDR3 sequence (DNA): TGTGCCAGCAGCTTAGAAGGGGGTTCAGAGACCCAGTACTTC. Its translation is CASSLEGGSETQYF. Combining the CDR3 with reference TRBV11-1 and TRBJ2-5 gives the whole variable domain EAEVAQSPRYKITEKSQAVAFWCDPISGHATLYWYRQILGQGPELLVQFQDESVVDDSQLPKDRFSAERLKGVDSTLKIQPAELGDSAMYLCASSLEGGSETQYFGPGTRLLVL.

The chain has TRBV7-8 and TRBJ2-1; unclear D gene. The germline V gene encodes CDR1 SGHVS and CDR2 FQNEAQ. The CDR3 totals 13 residues. V was clipped by 1 base and J by 5 bases, with 6 bases between them. The CDR3 coding sequence is TGTGCCAGCAGCTTAGACACCCACAATGAGCAGTTCTTC. Translation: CASSLDTHNEQFF.

The chain carries TRBV4-2 and TRBJ1-2; 9 bases are shared with TRBD1. The V and J ends lost 8 bases and 8 bases, in that order; junction bases with no gene match: 12. Germline assignment: CDR1 LGHNA and CDR2 YNFKEQ. The CDR3 contains 14 residues. The CDR3: CASRDRTGVGGYTF. The CDR3 DNA is TGTGCCAGCCGAGATCGGACAGGGGTCGGCGGCTACACCTTC.

Note on this clone: Other DNA sequences in the sample encode the same CDR3. This sequence joins TRBV4-1 and TRBJ1-3, with D hard to call. Per the germline V gene, CDR1 is MGHRA and CDR2 is YSYEKL. The CDR3 runs 15 residues. The V end lost 0 bases, the J end lost 4 bases, and 10 bases lay between the germline ends. CDR3 protein: CASSQDPGIGNTIYF. CDR3 DNA: TGCGCCAGCAGCCAAGATCCCGGGATCGGAAACACCATATATTTT.